This TCR beta chain was sequenced in a study of control samples from healthy donors and cancer patients. This clone was detected once. Sequencing used immunoSEQ multiplex PCR; TCRdb keeps in-frame clones, though not all of them. Of 75,000 to 95,000 clones in the sample, about 88% were seen once. CDR1 SGHTA and CDR2 FQGNSA come from the germline V gene. V trimming: 2 bases; J trimming: 11 bases; junction bases outside the gene matches: 5. This CDR3 region has 12 residues. V is TRBV7-2 and J is TRBJ1-1; 7 nucleotides line up with TRBD1. The sample taken for sequencing was blood. The source of this sequence is a woman between 50 and 59 years old in good health. CDR3 DNA: TGTGCCAGCAGCTTAAAAGGGGGCAATGCTTTCTTT. This sequence encodes CASSLKGGNAFF.